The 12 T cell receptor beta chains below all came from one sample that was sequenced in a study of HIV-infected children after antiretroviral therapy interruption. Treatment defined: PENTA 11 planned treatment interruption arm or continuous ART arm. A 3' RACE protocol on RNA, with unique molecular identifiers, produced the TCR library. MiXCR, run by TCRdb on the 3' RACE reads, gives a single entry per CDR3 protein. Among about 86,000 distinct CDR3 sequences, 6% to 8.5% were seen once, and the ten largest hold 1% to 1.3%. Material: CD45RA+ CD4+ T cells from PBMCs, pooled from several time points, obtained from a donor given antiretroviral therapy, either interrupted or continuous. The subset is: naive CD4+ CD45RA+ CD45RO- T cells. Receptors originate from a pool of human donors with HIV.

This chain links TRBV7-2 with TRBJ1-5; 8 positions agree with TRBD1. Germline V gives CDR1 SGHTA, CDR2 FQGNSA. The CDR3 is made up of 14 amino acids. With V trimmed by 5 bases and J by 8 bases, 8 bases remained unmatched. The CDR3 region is CASSPRTGLEPQHF. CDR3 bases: TGTGCCAGCAGCCCAAGGACAGGGCTGGAGCCCCAGCATTTT.

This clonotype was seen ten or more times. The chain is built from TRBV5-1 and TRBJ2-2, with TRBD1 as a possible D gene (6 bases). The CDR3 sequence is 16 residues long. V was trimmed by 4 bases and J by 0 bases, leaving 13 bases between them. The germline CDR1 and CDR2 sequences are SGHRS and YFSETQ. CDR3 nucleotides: TGCGCCAGCAGCATAGGACAGACCACGAACACCGGGGAGCTGTTTTTT. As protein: CASSIGQTTNTGELFF.

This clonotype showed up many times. For the CDR3, the DNA is TGCAGTGCTAGAGATCGCTCAGGCAACTACAATGAGCAGTTCTTC. Encoded protein: CSARDRSGNYNEQFF. The chain is built from TRBV20-1 and TRBJ2-1, with no clear D. Per the germline V gene, CDR1 is DFQATT and CDR2 is SNEGSKA (reference sequence). The V end was cut by 0 bases, the J end by 3 bases, with 12 bases between. This CDR3 has 15 amino acids.

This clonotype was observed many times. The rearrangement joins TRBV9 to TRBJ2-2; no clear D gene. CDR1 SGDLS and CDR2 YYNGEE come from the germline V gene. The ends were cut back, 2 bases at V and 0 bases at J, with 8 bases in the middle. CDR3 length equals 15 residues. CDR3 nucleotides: TGTGCCAGCAGCGTTACTGGGGCGAACACCGGGGAGCTGTTTTTT. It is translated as CASSVTGANTGELFF.

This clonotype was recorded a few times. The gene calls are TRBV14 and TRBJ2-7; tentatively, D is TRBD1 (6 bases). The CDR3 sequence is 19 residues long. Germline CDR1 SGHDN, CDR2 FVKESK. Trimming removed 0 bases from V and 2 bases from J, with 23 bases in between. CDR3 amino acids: CASSQETTITGNRPYEQYF. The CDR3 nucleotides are TGTGCCAGCAGCCAAGAAACTACGATTACAGGGAATCGCCCCTACGAGCAGTACTTC. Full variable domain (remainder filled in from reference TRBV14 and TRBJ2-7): EAGVTQFPSHSVIEKGQTVTLRCDPISGHDNLYWYRRVMGKEIKFLLHFVKESKQDESGMPNNRFLAERTGGTYSTLKVQPAELEDSGVYFCASSQETTITGNRPYEQYFGPGTRLTVT.

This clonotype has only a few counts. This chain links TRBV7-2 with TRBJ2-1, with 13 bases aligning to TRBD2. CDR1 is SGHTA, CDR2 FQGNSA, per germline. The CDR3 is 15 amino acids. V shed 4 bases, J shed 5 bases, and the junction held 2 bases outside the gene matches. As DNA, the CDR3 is TGTGCCAGCAGCTGGACTAGCGGGGGTAACAATGAGCAGTTCTTC. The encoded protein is CASSWTSGGNNEQFF.

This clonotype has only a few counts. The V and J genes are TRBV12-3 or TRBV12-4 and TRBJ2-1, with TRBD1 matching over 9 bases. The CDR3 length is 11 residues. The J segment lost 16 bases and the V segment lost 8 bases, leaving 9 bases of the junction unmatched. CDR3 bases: TGTGCCAGCGGGTTGGGGACAGGGCAATTCTTC. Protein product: CASGLGTGQFF.

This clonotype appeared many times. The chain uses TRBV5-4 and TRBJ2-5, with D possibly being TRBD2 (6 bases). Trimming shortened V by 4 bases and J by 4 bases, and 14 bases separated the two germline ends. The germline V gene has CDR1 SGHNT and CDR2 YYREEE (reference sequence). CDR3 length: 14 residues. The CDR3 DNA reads TGTGCCAGCAGCCGCGCCGGGCGGGGAGAGACCCAGTACTTC. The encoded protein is CASSRAGRGETQYF.

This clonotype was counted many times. The CDR3 here is CASRSGQGRRNEQFF. Here the CDR3 DNA reads TGTGCCAGCAGATCAGGACAGGGGAGACGAAATGAGCAGTTCTTC. The chain employs TRBV12-3 or TRBV12-4 and TRBJ2-1; 9 bases map to TRBD1. The J segment lost 7 bases and the V segment lost 6 bases, leaving 10 bases of the junction unmatched. The CDR3 has 15 amino acids.

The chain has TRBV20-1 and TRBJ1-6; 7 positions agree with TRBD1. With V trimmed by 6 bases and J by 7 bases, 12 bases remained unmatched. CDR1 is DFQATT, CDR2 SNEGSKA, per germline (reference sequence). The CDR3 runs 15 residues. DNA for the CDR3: TGCAGTGCCCTAGGACAGGCGCCGATCAATTCACCCCTCCACTTT. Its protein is CSALGQAPINSPLHF.

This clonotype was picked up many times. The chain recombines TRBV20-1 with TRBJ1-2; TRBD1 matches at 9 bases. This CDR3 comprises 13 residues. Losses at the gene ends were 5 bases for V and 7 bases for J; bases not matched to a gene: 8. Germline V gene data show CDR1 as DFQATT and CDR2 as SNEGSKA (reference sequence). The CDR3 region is CSAFYRGRPGYTF. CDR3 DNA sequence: TGCAGTGCTTTTTACAGGGGGCGCCCTGGCTACACCTTC.

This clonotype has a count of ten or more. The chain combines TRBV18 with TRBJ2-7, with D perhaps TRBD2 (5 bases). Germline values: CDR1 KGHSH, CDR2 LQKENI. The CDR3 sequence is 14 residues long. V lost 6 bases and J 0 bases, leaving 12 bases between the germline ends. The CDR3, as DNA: TGTGCCAGCTCTCCTCCGGGGTCCTCCTACGAGCAGTACTTC. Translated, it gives CASSPPGSSYEQYF. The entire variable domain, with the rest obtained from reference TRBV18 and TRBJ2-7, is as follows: NAGVMQNPRHLVRRRGQEARLRCSPMKGHSHVYWYRQLPEEGLKFMVYLQKENIIDESGMPKERFSAEFPKEGPSILRIQQVVRGDSAAYFCASSPPGSSYEQYFGPGTRLTVT.